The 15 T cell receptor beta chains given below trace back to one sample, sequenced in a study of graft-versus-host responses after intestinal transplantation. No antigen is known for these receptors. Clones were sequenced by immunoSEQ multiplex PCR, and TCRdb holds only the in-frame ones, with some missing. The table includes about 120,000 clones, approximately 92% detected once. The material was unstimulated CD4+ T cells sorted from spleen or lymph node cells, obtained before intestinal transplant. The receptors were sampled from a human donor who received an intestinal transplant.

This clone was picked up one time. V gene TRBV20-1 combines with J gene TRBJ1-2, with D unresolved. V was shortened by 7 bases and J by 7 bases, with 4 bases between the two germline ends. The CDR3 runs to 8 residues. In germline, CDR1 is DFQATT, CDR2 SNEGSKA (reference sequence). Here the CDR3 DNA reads TGCAGTGTCTTTGGCTACACCTTC. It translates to CSVFGYTF.

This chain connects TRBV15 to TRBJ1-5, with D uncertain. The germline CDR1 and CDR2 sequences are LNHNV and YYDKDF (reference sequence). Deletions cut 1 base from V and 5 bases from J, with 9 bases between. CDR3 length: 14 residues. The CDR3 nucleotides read TGTGCCACCAGCAGAGCCACTGGCTATCAGCCCCAGCATTTT. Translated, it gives CATSRATGYQPQHF.

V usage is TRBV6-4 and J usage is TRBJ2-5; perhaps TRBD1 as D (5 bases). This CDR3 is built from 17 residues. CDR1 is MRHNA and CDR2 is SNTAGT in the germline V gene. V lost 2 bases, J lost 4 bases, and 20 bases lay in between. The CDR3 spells CASSDHEIARVTETQYF. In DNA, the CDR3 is TGTGCCAGCAGTGACCATGAAATCGCCAGGGTAACAGAGACCCAGTACTTC.

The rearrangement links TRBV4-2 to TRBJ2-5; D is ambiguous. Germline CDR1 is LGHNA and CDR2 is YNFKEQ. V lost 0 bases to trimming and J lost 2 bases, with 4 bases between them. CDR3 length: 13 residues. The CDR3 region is CASSQDRQETQYF. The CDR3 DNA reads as TGTGCCAGCAGCCAAGACAGGCAAGAGACCCAGTACTTC.

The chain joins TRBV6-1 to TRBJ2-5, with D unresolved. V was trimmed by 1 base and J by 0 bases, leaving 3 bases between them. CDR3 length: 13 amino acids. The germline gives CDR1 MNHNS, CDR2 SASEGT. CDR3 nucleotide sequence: TGTGCCAGCAGTGAAGGGTACCAAGAGACCCAGTACTTC. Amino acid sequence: CASSEGYQETQYF.

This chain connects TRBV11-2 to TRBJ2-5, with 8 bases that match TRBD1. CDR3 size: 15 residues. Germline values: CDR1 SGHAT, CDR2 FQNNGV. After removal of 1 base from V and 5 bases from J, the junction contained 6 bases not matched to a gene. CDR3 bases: TGTGCCAGCAGCTTAGGCAGGGGGCTAAAGGAGACCCAGTACTTC. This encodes CASSLGRGLKETQYF.

This CDR3 is CASSPPRNEQFF. DNA of the CDR3: TGTGCCAGCAGCCCCCCGCGCAATGAGCAGTTCTTC. The chain carries TRBV7-9 and TRBJ2-1; D is ambiguous. Germline V gene data show CDR1 as SEHNR and CDR2 as FQNEAQ (reference sequence). This CDR3 has 12 amino acids. V lost 5 bases and J lost 6, with 8 bases in between.

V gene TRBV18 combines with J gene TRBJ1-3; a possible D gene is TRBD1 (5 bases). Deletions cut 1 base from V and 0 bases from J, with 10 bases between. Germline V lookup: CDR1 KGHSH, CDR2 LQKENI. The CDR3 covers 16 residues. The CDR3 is CASSPRTGGSGNTIYF. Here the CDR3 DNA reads TGTGCCAGCTCACCACGGACGGGGGGCTCTGGAAACACCATATATTTT. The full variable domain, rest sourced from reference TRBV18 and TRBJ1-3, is NAGVMQNPRHLVRRRGQEARLRCSPMKGHSHVYWYRQLPEEGLKFMVYLQKENIIDESGMPKERFSAEFPKEGPSILRIQQVVRGDSAAYFCASSPRTGGSGNTIYFGEGSWLTVV.

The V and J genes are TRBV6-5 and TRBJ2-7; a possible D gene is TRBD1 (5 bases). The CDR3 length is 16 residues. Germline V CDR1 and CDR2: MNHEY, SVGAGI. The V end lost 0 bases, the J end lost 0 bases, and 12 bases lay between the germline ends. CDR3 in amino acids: CASSYSGALVSYEQYF. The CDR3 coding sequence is TGTGCCAGCAGTTACTCAGGGGCATTAGTCTCCTACGAGCAGTACTTC.

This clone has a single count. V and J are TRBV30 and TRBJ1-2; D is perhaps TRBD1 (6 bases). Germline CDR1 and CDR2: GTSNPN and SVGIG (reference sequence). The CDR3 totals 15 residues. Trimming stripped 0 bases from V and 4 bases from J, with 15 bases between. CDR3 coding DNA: TGTGCCTGGAGTGTTATGACCAGGACAGCCTATGGCTACACCTTC. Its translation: CAWSVMTRTAYGYTF.

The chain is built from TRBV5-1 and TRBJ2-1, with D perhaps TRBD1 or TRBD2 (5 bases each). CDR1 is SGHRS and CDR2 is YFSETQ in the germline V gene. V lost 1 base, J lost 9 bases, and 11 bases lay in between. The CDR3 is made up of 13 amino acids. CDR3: CASSLRGVGEQFF. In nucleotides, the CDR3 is TGCGCCAGCAGCTTGAGAGGGGTCGGTGAGCAGTTCTTC. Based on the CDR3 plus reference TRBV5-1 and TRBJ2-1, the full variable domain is KAGVTQTPRYLIKTRGQQVTLSCSPISGHRSVSWYQQTPGQGLQFLFEYFSETQRNKGNFPGRFSGRQFSNSRSEMNVSTLELGDSALYLCASSLRGVGEQFFGPGTRLTVL.

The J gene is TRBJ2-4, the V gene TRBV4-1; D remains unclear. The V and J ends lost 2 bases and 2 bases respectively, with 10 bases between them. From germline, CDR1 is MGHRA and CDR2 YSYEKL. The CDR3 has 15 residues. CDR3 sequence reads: CASSQSARTKNIQYF. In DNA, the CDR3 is TGCGCCAGCAGCCAATCCGCGCGAACCAAAAACATTCAGTACTTC.

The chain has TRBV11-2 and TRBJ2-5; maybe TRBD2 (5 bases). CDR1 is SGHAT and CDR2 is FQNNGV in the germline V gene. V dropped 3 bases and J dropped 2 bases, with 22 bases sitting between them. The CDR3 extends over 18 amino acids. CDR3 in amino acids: CASSFREGRLTTQETQYF. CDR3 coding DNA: TGTGCCAGCAGCTTTCGTGAGGGTCGGCTTACGACACAAGAGACCCAGTACTTC.

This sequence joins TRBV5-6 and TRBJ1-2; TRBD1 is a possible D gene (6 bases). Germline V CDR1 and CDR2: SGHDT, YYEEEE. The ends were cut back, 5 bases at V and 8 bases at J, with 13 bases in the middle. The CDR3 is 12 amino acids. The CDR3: CASRLRGGGYTF. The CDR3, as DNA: TGTGCCAGCAGACTCAGGGGAGGCGGCTACACCTTC. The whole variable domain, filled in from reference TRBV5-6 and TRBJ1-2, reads DAGVTQSPTHLIKTRGQQVTLRCSPKSGHDTVSWYQQALGQGPQFIFQYYEEEERQRGNFPDRFSGHQFPNYSSELNVNALLLGDSALYLCASRLRGGGYTFGSGTRLTVV.

This CDR3 is CASSSNRGLQPQHF. The CDR3 nucleotides read TGTGCCAGCAGTTCCAACAGGGGGCTGCAGCCCCAGCATTTT. The rearrangement links TRBV6-5 to TRBJ1-5; 9 bases are shared with TRBD1. The germline V gene encodes CDR1 MNHEY and CDR2 SVGAGI. The junction had 5 bases not matched to a gene; V was cut back by 4 bases and J by 7 bases. The CDR3 is 14 residues long.